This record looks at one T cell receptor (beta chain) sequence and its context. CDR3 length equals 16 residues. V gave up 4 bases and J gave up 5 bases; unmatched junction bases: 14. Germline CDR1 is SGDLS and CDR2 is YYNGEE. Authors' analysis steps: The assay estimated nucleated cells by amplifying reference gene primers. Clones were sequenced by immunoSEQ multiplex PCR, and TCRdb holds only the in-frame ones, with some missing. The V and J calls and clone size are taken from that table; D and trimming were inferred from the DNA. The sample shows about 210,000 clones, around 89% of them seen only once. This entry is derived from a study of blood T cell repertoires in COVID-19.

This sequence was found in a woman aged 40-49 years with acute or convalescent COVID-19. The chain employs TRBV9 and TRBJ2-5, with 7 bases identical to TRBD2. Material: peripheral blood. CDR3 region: CASSPPGGAGTETQYF. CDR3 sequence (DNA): TGTGCCAGCAGCCCCCCGGGGGGTGCGGGGACGGAGACCCAGTACTTC.